The 18 T cell receptor beta chains below all came from one sample that was sequenced in a study of glioma-infiltrating T cells after dendritic cell vaccination. Assay used: immunoSEQ multiplex PCR; TCRdb lists only in-frame clones, some missing. The sample holds 85,000 to 95,000 clones, about nine tenths seen once. The source material was blood, sampled before dendritic cell vaccination. The receptors here all came from a human donor with glioblastoma.

This chain joins TRBV7-2 and TRBJ2-7; TRBD2 might be the D (6 bases). CDR1 is SGHTA and CDR2 is FQGNSA in the germline V gene. The CDR3 spans 13 residues. The V gene lost 4 bases and the J gene lost 4 bases, with 11 bases spanning the gap. The DNA for the CDR3 is TGTGCCAGCAGCTCTAGACTAGGATACGAGCAGTACTTC. It codes for CASSSRLGYEQYF.

The chain joins TRBV28 to TRBJ1-2; D is possibly TRBD1 (5 bases). The CDR3 length is 14 residues. Germline CDR1 MDHEN, CDR2 SYDVKM. Trimming cost V 3 bases and J 0 bases, with 8 bases left between them. CDR3 protein: CASSFQGSNYGYTF. For the CDR3, the DNA is TGTGCCAGCAGTTTTCAGGGTTCTAACTATGGCTACACCTTC.

V and J are TRBV15 and TRBJ2-5; possibly TRBD1 for D (6 bases). Germline assignment: CDR1 LNHNV and CDR2 YYDKDF (reference sequence). The V end lost 3 bases, the J end lost 5 bases, and 19 bases lay between the germline ends. The CDR3 spans 16 residues. CDR3 region: CATSRVATLQGETQYF. As DNA, the CDR3 is TGTGCCACCAGCAGGGTAGCGACCCTCCAGGGGGAGACCCAGTACTTC. Using reference TRBV15 and TRBJ2-5 for the parts outside the CDR3, the full variable domain is DAMVIQNPRYQVTQFGKPVTLSCSQTLNHNVMYWYQQKSSQAPKLLFHYYDKDFNNEADTPDNFQSRRPNTSFCFLDIRSPGLGDTAMYLCATSRVATLQGETQYFGPGTRLLVL.

In its sample, this clone was seen a few times. One end of the junction is discordant with germline, which a read error may explain. The chain is built from TRBV5-5 and TRBJ2-7; D is perhaps TRBD2 (5 bases). CDR1 is SGHKS and CDR2 is YYEKEE in the germline V gene (reference sequence). This CDR3 region has 15 residues. CDR3 bases: TGCGCCAGCAGCCAAGATTACCGGGGTTGGAGCGAGCAGTACTTC. Its protein product is CASSQDYRGWSEQYF.

V is TRBV6-5 and J is TRBJ1-5; 8 bases line up with TRBD1. Losses at the gene ends were 3 bases for V and 7 bases for J; bases not matched to a gene: 8. CDR3 length: 15 amino acids. Germline values: CDR1 MNHEY, CDR2 SVGAGI. CDR3 DNA sequence: TGTGCCAGCAGTTATTACGGACAGGGCGGGCAGCCCCAGCATTTT. Translation gives CASSYYGQGGQPQHF.

The J gene is TRBJ1-6, the V gene TRBV7-2; 8 bases are shared with TRBD1. J gave up 7 bases and V 5 bases, and 1 base lay outside the gene matches. There are 13 residues in the CDR3. The germline V gene encodes CDR1 SGHTA and CDR2 FQGNSA. As DNA, the CDR3 is TGTGCCAGCAGCCGGACAGGGAATTCACCCCTCCACTTT. This translates into CASSRTGNSPLHF. The variable domain in full, with the rest retrieved from reference TRBV7-2 and TRBJ1-6, is GAGVSQSPSNKVTEKGKDVELRCDPISGHTALYWYRQSLGQGLEFLIYFQGNSAPDKSGLPSDRFSAERTGGSVSTLTIQRTQQEDSAVYLCASSRTGNSPLHFGNGTRLTVT.

This clone was observed a few times. Other DNA sequences of this sample code for an identical CDR3. The J gene is TRBJ2-7, the V gene TRBV2; 7 bases agree with TRBD1. Losses at the gene ends were 7 bases for V and 10 bases for J; bases not matched to a gene: 10. The CDR3 totals 12 residues. Germline assignment: CDR1 SNHLY and CDR2 FYNNEI. The chain's CDR3 is CASNRRGGNQYF. DNA of the CDR3: TGTGCCAGCAATAGAAGAGGGGGCAACCAGTACTTC.

This clone was detected a few times. The chain uses TRBV6-6 and TRBJ1-2; no clear D. The CDR3 runs 11 residues. V gave up 5 bases and J gave up 8 bases, with 9 bases separating them. Germline loops: CDR1 MNHNY, CDR2 SVGAGI (reference sequence). In nucleotides, the CDR3 is TGTGCCAGCAGTGGAGCGGGAGGCTACACCTTC. This encodes CASSGAGGYTF.

The sample holds a few counts of this clone. The rearrangement joins TRBV7-8 to TRBJ1-1; D remains ambiguous. Germline V CDR1 and CDR2: SGHVS, FQNEAQ. This CDR3 spans 15 amino acids. Trimming shortened V by 1 base and J by 5 bases, and 14 bases separated the two germline ends. The DNA of the CDR3 is TGTGCCAGCAGCTTAGGATCCATTGGTGCGACTGAAGCTTTCTTT. Translating gives CASSLGSIGATEAFF.

Relative to its sample, this clone is medium-sized. V and J are TRBV6-1 and TRBJ1-2; 7 positions agree with TRBD1. CDR1 is MNHNS, CDR2 SASEGT, per germline. There are 15 residues in the CDR3. Trimming removed 1 base from V and 4 bases from J; junction bases left unmatched: 6. The CDR3 region is CASSEGPGGLYGYTF. The CDR3 DNA reads as TGTGCCAGCAGTGAAGGACCAGGGGGGCTCTATGGCTACACCTTC.

This chain joins TRBV6-1 and TRBJ2-7, with TRBD1 matching 8 bases. Germline-derived CDR1 and CDR2 are MNHNS and SASEGT. V dropped 4 bases and J dropped 0; count of bases not matched to a gene: 5. The CDR3 is 15 amino acids. This CDR3 reads CASSAGTGPSYEQYF. The DNA of the CDR3 is TGTGCCAGCAGTGCCGGGACAGGACCCTCCTACGAGCAGTACTTC.

V gene TRBV18 combines with J gene TRBJ2-7; 9 bases are shared with TRBD1. Germline CDR1 is KGHSH and CDR2 is LQKENI. The CDR3 has 16 amino acids. With V trimmed by 2 bases and J by 1 base, 6 bases remained unmatched. CDR3 bases: TGTGCCAGCTCACCAGTCGTCGGACAGGGGTCCTACGAGCAGTACTTC. The encoded protein is CASSPVVGQGSYEQYF.

The chain employs TRBV15 and TRBJ2-5, with a tentative D call TRBD1 (5 bases). Per the germline V gene, CDR1 is LNHNV and CDR2 is YYDKDF (reference sequence). V was clipped by 0 bases and J by 2 bases, with 10 bases between them. The CDR3 has 15 amino acids. CDR3 residues: CATSREDKVQETQYF. The CDR3 DNA reads TGTGCCACCAGCAGAGAGGACAAGGTGCAAGAGACCCAGTACTTC.

This rearrangement joins TRBV27 to TRBJ2-3; tentative D call: TRBD2 (6 bases). The CDR3 is 14 amino acids. CDR1 MNHEY and CDR2 SMNVEV come from the germline V gene (reference sequence). Deletions cut 4 bases from V and 3 bases from J, with 11 bases between. The CDR3 protein is CASSYGGATDTQYF. Written as DNA, the CDR3 is TGTGCCAGCAGTTACGGGGGAGCAACAGATACGCAGTATTTT.

The chain combines TRBV4-2 with TRBJ2-7; D is perhaps TRBD1 (6 bases). This CDR3 has 16 residues. CDR1 is LGHNA, CDR2 YNFKEQ, per germline. V was clipped by 0 bases and J by 4 bases, with 16 bases between them. The CDR3 DNA follows: TGTGCCAGCAGCCAAGATGAAGAATCAAGGGGGTACGAGCAGTACTTC. Amino acid sequence: CASSQDEESRGYEQYF.

This sequence joins TRBV5-4 and TRBJ2-5, with 9 bases matching TRBD1. The germline V gene has CDR1 SGHNT and CDR2 YYREEE (reference sequence). The CDR3 consists of 15 residues. Trimming took 1 base from V and 2 from J; bases not matched to a gene: 3. CDR3 coding DNA: TGTGCCAGCAGCTTGACAGGGGGCTCGCAAGAGACCCAGTACTTC. Residues: CASSLTGGSQETQYF.

The chain links TRBV2 to TRBJ1-1; D is possibly TRBD1 (6 bases). The V end was cut by 6 bases, the J end by 7 bases, with 9 bases between. Germline values: CDR1 SNHLY, CDR2 FYNNEI. The CDR3 has 11 residues. CDR3 nucleotide sequence: TGTGCCAGCAGGGAGGACAGTGAAGCTTTCTTT. Its translation: CASREDSEAFF.

The chain recombines TRBV5-6 with TRBJ2-7; TRBD2 might be the D (5 bases). The V end lost 2 bases, the J end lost 0 bases, and 6 bases lay between the germline ends. The CDR3 sequence is 13 residues long. Looked up from germline, CDR1 is SGHDT and CDR2 is YYEEEE. This CDR3 is CASSFGISYEQYF. The DNA for the CDR3 is TGTGCCAGCAGCTTCGGGATCTCCTACGAGCAGTACTTC.